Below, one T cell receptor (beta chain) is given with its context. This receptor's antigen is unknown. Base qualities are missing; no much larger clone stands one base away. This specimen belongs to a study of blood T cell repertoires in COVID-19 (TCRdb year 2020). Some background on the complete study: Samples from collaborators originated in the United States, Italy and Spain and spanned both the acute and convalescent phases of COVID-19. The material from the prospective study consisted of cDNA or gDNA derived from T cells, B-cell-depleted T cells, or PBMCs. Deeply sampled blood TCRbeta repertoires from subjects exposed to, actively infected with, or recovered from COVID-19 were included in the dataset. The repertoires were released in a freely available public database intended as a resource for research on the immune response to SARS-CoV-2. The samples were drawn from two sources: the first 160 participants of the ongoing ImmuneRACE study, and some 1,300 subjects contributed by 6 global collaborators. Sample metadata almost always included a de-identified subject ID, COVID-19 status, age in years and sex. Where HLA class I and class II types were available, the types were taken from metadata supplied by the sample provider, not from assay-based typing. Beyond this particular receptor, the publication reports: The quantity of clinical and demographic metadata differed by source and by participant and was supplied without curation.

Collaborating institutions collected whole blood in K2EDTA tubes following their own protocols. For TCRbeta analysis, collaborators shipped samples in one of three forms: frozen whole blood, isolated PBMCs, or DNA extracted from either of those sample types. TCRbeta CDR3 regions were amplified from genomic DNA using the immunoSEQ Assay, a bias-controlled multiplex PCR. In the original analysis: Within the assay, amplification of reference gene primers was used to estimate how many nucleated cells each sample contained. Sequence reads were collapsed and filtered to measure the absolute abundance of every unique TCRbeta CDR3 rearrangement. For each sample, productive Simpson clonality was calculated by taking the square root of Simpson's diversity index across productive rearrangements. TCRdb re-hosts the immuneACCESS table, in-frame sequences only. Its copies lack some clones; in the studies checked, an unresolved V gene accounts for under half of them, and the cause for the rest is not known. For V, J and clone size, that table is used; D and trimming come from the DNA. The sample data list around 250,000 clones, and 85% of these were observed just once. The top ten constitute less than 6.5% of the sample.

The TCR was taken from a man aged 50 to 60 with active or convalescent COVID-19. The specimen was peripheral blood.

The nucleotides read TGCGCCAGCAGCCAAGGGATGGGGGGTACCTACGAGCAGTACTTC. It encodes CASSQGMGGTYEQYF. Recombination joined TRBV4-3 with TRBJ2-7, with TRBD2 as a weak D call on 6 bases. In the germline V gene, CDR1 corresponds to LGHNA and CDR2 to YSLEER. V and J are truncated by 1 base and 2 bases respectively, leaving an intervening sequence of 12 bases. The CDR3 numbers 15 residues from cysteine through phenylalanine. Only the CDR3 portion is preserved as DNA: 45 bases, with reading frame beginning at the first base.